This T cell receptor (beta chain) derives from a study of low-dose radiotherapy and immunotherapy resistance in tumors. Study background: Treatment of Cohort 2 consisted of 1 Gy per fraction every two weeks, amounting to 13 Gy over 26 weeks.

Both TCRalpha and TCRbeta chains were reverse transcribed with V-gene-specific primers. With a V-primer adapter and a constant-region primer, TCRs were amplified for roughly 21 PCR cycles. MiXCR, run by TCRdb on the reads, gives a single entry per CDR3 protein. The data contain under 70,000 distinct CDR3 sequences, roughly a quarter of them singletons. This clonotype was picked up many times. The time point is: before trial treatment. Each donor was administered nivolumab, ipilimumab, aspirin, low-dose cyclophosphamide and low-dose radiotherapy. Solid tumors that lacked tumor-infiltrating lymphocytes and were advanced were present in eligible patients. The V end was cut by 1 base, the J end by 2 bases, with 11 bases between. The germline CDR1 and CDR2 sequences are SQVTM and ANQGSEA. The CDR3 sequence is 14 residues long.

The clonotype comes from a male donor with prostate cancer. This rearrangement joins TRBV29-1 to TRBJ1-1; D is possibly TRBD1 (6 bases). Sequenced here: PBMCs, sampled before treatment. The CDR3 region has the DNA TGCAGCGTTGAAGGGACAGCGATTAACACTGAAGCTTTCTTT. Encoded protein: CSVEGTAINTEAFF.